This TCR beta chain was captured in a study of blood T cell repertoires in COVID-19. Study as a whole: The origin of the acute and convalescent COVID-19 samples was the United States, Italy and Spain. Sample material is recorded as cDNA or gDNA derived from T cells, B-cell-depleted T cells, or PBMCs.

The authors' processing: Reference gene primer amplification in the assay estimated nucleated cell counts. Generated by immunoSEQ multiplex PCR, the TCRdb table keeps only in-frame clones and is missing some. That table furnishes V, J and clone size, whereas the DNA furnished D and trimming. The sample records 150,000 to 190,000 clones, 65% to 85% being singletons. A few counts support this clone. The V gene lost 8 bases and the J gene lost 6 bases, with 17 bases spanning the gap. Germline values: CDR1 LNHNV, CDR2 YYDKDF (reference sequence). This CDR3 contains 15 residues. The chain recombines TRBV15 with TRBJ1-6; possibly TRBD1 for D (6 bases). Sequencing used peripheral blood. This TCR came from a woman over 75 with acute or convalescent COVID-19. The CDR3 reads CATGSGDGSNSPLHF. The CDR3 DNA reads as TGTGCCACCGGTTCAGGGGACGGCAGTAATTCACCCCTCCACTTT.